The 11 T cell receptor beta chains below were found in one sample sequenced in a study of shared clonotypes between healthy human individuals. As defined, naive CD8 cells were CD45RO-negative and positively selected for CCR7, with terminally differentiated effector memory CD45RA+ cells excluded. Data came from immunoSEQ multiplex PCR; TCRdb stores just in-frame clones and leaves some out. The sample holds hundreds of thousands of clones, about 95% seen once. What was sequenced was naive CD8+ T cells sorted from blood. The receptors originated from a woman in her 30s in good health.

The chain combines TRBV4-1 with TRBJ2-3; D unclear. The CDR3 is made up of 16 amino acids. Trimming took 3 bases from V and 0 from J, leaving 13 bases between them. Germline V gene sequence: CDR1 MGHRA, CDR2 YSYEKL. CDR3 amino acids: CASSHPVDTSTDTQYF. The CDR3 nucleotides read TGCGCCAGCAGCCACCCAGTTGACACAAGCACAGATACGCAGTATTTT.

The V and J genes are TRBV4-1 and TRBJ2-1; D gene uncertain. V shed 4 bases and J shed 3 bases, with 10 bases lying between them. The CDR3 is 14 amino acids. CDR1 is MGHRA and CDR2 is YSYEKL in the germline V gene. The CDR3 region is CASSPMISYNEQFF. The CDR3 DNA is TGCGCCAGCAGCCCCATGATCAGCTACAATGAGCAGTTCTTC.

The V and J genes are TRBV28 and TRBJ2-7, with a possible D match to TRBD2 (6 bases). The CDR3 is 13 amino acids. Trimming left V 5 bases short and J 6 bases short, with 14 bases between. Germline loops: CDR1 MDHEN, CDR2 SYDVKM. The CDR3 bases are TGTGCCAGCAGTCGAGGGAGGATTGCCGAGCAGTACTTC. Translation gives CASSRGRIAEQYF.

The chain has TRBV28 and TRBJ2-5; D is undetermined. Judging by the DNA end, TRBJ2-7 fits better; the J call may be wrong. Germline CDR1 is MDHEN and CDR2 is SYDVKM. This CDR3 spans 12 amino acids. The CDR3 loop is CASSLQNYEQYF. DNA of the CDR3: TGTGCCAGCAGTTTACAGAACTACGAGCAGTACTTC.

Here the CDR3 DNA reads TGCGCCAGCAGCTGGGACAATTCCTACGAGCAGTACTTC. Its protein product is CASSWDNSYEQYF. The rearrangement links TRBV5-1 to TRBJ2-5, with D possibly TRBD1 on 6 matching bases. The better agreement between TRBJ2-7 and the DNA end casts doubt on the J call. Looked up from germline, CDR1 is SGHRS and CDR2 is YFSETQ. CDR3 size: 13 residues.

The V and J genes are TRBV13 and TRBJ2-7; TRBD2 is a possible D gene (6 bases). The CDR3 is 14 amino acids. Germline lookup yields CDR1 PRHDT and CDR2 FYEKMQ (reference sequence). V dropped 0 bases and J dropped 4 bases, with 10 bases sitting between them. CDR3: CASSLGGSGYEQYF. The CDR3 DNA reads TGTGCCAGCAGCTTAGGCGGGAGTGGTTACGAGCAGTACTTC. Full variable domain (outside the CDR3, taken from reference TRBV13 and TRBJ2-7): AAGVIQSPRHLIKEKRETATLKCYPIPRHDTVYWYQQGPGQDPQFLISFYEKMQSDKGSIPDRFSAQQFSDYHSELNMSSLELGDSALYFCASSLGGSGYEQYFGPGTRLTVT.

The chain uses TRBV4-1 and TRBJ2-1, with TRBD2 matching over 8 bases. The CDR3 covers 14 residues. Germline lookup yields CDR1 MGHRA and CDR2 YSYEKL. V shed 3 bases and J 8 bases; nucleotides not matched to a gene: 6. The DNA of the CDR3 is TGCGCCAGCAGCCATTTAGCGGGATCGGATGAGCAGTTCTTC. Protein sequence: CASSHLAGSDEQFF.

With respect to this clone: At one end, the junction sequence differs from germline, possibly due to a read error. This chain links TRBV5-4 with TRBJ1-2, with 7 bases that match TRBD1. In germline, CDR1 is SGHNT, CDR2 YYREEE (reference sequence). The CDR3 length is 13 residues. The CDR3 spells CASSLDGTGASTF. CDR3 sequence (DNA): TGTGCCAGCAGTTTGGATGGTACAGGGGCCTCCACCTTC.

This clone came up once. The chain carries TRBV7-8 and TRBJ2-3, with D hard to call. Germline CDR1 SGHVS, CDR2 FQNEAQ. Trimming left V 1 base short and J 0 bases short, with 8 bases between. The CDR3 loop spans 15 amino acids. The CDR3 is CASSLVGISTDTQYF. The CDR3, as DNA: TGTGCCAGCAGCTTAGTAGGTATTAGCACAGATACGCAGTATTTT. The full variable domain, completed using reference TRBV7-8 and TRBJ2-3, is GAGVSQSPRYKVAKRGQDVALRCDPISGHVSLFWYQQALGQGPEFLTYFQNEAQLDKSGLPSDRFFAERPEGSVSTLKIQRTQQEDSAVYLCASSLVGISTDTQYFGPGTRLTVL.

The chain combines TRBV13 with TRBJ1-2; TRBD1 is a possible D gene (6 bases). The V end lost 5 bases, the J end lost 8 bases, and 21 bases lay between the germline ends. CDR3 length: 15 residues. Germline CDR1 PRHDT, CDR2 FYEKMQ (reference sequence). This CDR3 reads CASSPRTALAMGYTF. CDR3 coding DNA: TGTGCCAGCAGCCCAAGGACAGCCCTTGCCATGGGCTACACCTTC.

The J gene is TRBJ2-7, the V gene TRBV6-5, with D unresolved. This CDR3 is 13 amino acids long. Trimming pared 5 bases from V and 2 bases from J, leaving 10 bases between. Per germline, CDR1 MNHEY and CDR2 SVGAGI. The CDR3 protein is CASSVYHTYEQYF. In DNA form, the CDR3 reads TGTGCCAGCAGTGTCTACCACACCTACGAGCAGTACTTC.